Following are 25 T cell receptor beta chains from one sample sequenced in a study of cytomegalovirus exposure and HLA in healthy donors. Use of 60 Vbeta and 13 Jbeta primers characterized the PCR. Sequenced by immunoSEQ multiplex PCR; TCRdb stores in-frame clones only, minus some. The sample lists about 35,000 clones, about 72% occurring once. The specimen sequenced was PBMCs. These receptors came from a woman aged 25 to 39 in good health and CMV-seropositive.

A single count supports this clone. The chain joins TRBV6-6 to TRBJ1-1; 8 nucleotides match TRBD1. The CDR3 is 15 amino acids. Germline CDR1 and CDR2: MNHNY and SVGAGI (reference sequence). V lost 4 bases to trimming and J lost 1 base; unmatched junction nucleotides: 5. CDR3 amino acids: CASSLAGGANTEAFF. CDR3 sequence (DNA): TGTGCCAGCAGTTTAGCAGGGGGCGCGAACACTGAAGCTTTCTTT.

The chain has TRBV29-1 and TRBJ1-1, with D unclear. V gave up 2 bases and J gave up 1 base, with 8 bases separating them. The CDR3 has 13 amino acids. The germline V gene encodes CDR1 SQVTM and CDR2 ANQGSEA. CDR3: CSVETHKNTEAFF. The CDR3 DNA sequence: TGCAGCGTTGAAACACACAAGAACACTGAAGCTTTCTTT.

This clone was seen just once. The V and J genes are TRBV5-4 and TRBJ2-1; 7 bases map to TRBD1. After removal of 4 bases from V and 4 bases from J, the junction contained 11 bases not matched to a gene. This CDR3 has 16 amino acids. The V gene's germline CDR1 is SGHNT and CDR2 YYREEE (reference sequence). CDR3 coding DNA: TGTGCCAGCAGCCTAATACAGGGGTCAAAGTACAATGAGCAGTTCTTC. It specifies CASSLIQGSKYNEQFF. The full variable domain, rest sourced from reference TRBV5-4 and TRBJ2-1, is ETGVTQSPTHLIKTRGQQVTLRCSSQSGHNTVSWYQQALGQGPQFIFQYYREEENGRGNFPPRFSGLQFPNYSSELNVNALELDDSALYLCASSLIQGSKYNEQFFGPGTRLTVL.

The J gene is TRBJ1-4, the V gene TRBV18; 7 bases are shared with TRBD1. CDR1 KGHSH and CDR2 LQKENI come from the germline V gene. Unmatched junction bases numbered 8, after V lost 6 bases and J lost 1 base. CDR3 size: 16 residues. Here the CDR3 reads CASSARDSVTNEKLFF. The CDR3 bases are TGTGCCAGCTCGGCTAGGGACAGTGTAACTAATGAAAAACTGTTTTTT.

The chain is built from TRBV19 and TRBJ1-2, with D unclear. Per germline, CDR1 LNHDA and CDR2 SQIVND (reference sequence). The CDR3 covers 13 residues. Trimming pared 1 base from V and 4 bases from J, leaving 7 bases between. CDR3 sequence reads: CASSIGGIYGYTF. CDR3 nucleotide sequence: TGTGCCAGTAGTATAGGAGGGATCTATGGCTACACCTTC.

This clone was picked up one time. The rearrangement links TRBV21-1 to TRBJ2-1; TRBD2, as called in the table, went unchecked against the DNA. TRBV21-1 has pseudogene status. This CDR3 has 17 amino acids. For the CDR3, the DNA is TGTGCCAGCAGCAAAGACTGGACTAGCGGGAGGGAAGGTGAGCAGTTCTTC. This gives the protein CASSKDWTSGREGEQFF.

J is TRBJ2-1 and V is TRBV21-1; the table gives TRBD2 as D, unverified against the DNA. TRBV21-1 is a listed pseudogene. The CDR3 sequence is 17 residues long. CDR3 residues: CASSIVRGTSGGRGQFF. The CDR3 nucleotides read TGTGCCAGCAGCATAGTGCGAGGGACTAGCGGGGGTCGGGGGCAGTTCTTC.

This sequence joins TRBV9 and TRBJ2-3, with TRBD2 matching over 9 bases. V dropped 4 bases and J dropped 6; count of bases not matched to a gene: 9. The length of the CDR3 is 15 residues. Germline V gene data show CDR1 as SGDLS and CDR2 as YYNGEE. This CDR3 is CASSPRLAADDTQYF. CDR3 bases: TGTGCCAGCAGCCCCCGACTAGCGGCGGACGATACGCAGTATTTT.

This chain joins TRBV9 and TRBJ2-7, with D possibly being TRBD1 (6 bases). The CDR3 spans 14 residues. Trimming stripped 0 bases from V and 4 bases from J, with 11 bases between. Germline lookup yields CDR1 SGDLS and CDR2 YYNGEE. The CDR3 spells CASSVGNREYEQYF. CDR3 coding DNA: TGTGCCAGCAGCGTAGGGAACAGGGAATACGAGCAGTACTTC.

The gene calls are TRBV10-3 and TRBJ1-1; D not certain. This CDR3 comprises 13 residues. Germline-derived CDR1 and CDR2 are ENHRY and SYGVKD. Trimming pared 3 bases from V and 1 base from J, leaving 6 bases between. The CDR3 bases are TGTGCCATCAGTGACGTACAGAACACTGAAGCTTTCTTT. Translation gives CAISDVQNTEAFF.

This clone was seen more than once but under ten times. This chain uses TRBV9 with TRBJ2-3, with D possibly being TRBD2 (7 bases). The V end was cut by 2 bases, the J end by 0 bases, with 10 bases between. CDR1 and CDR2 from the germline V gene are SGDLS and YYNGEE. This CDR3 comprises 15 residues. The CDR3 reads CASSVGGRSTDTQYF. CDR3 sequence (DNA): TGTGCCAGCAGCGTCGGGGGGCGCAGCACAGATACGCAGTATTTT.

V usage is TRBV13 and J usage is TRBJ1-1, with TRBD1 matching 10 bases. Germline V gene sequence: CDR1 PRHDT, CDR2 FYEKMQ (reference sequence). V dropped 4 bases and J dropped 4; count of bases not matched to a gene: 12. This CDR3 is built from 17 residues. The CDR3 spells CASSSSVGQGERTEAFF. CDR3 nucleotide sequence: TGTGCCAGCAGCTCCTCGGTCGGACAGGGGGAACGCACTGAAGCTTTCTTT.

V usage is TRBV18 and J usage is TRBJ2-1, with TRBD2 identical over 7 bases. This CDR3 has 14 residues. Germline V gene lookup returns CDR1 KGHSH and CDR2 LQKENI. J gave up 3 bases and V 10 bases, and 9 bases lay outside the gene matches. CDR3 in amino acids: CATHRLADYNEQFF. The CDR3 DNA reads as TGTGCCACCCACAGGCTAGCGGACTACAATGAGCAGTTCTTC.

This chain links TRBV7-9 with TRBJ1-1; no firm D call. CDR1 SEHNR and CDR2 FQNEAQ come from the germline V gene (reference sequence). V was shortened by 3 bases and J by 1 base, with 9 bases between the two germline ends. The CDR3 extends over 14 amino acids. The CDR3 DNA is TGTGCCAGCAGCTTGGGAGGAGAGAACACTGAAGCTTTCTTT. This sequence encodes CASSLGGENTEAFF.

The rearrangement links TRBV6-1 to TRBJ1-1, with D unclear. V lost 3 bases, J lost 2 bases, and 13 bases lay in between. Germline assignment: CDR1 MNHNS and CDR2 SASEGT. The CDR3 has 15 residues. The CDR3 reads CASSDRGLPNTEAFF. The CDR3 DNA reads TGTGCCAGCAGTGACAGAGGATTACCTAACACTGAAGCTTTCTTT.

The gene calls are TRBV5-6 and TRBJ2-5; D is perhaps TRBD2 (7 bases). The CDR3 totals 15 residues. CDR1 and CDR2 from the germline V gene are SGHDT and YYEEEE. Trimming took off 4 bases at V and 7 bases at J, with 20 bases between the two ends. This CDR3 is CASSPQGGVFWTQYF. Written as DNA, the CDR3 is TGTGCCAGCAGCCCACAGGGAGGGGTTTTTTGGACCCAGTACTTC.

This sequence joins TRBV9 and TRBJ2-7; the D gene is possibly TRBD2 (6 bases). Deletions cut 0 bases from V and 3 bases from J, with 13 bases between. CDR3 length: 15 residues. Germline loops: CDR1 SGDLS, CDR2 YYNGEE. CDR3 coding DNA: TGTGCCAGCAGCGTAGGGGTTAGCGGCTTCTACGAGCAGTACTTC. Translating it yields CASSVGVSGFYEQYF. The full variable domain, rest sourced from reference TRBV9 and TRBJ2-7, is DSGVTQTPKHLITATGQRVTLRCSPRSGDLSVYWYQQSLDQGLQFLIQYYNGEERAKGNILERFSAQQFPDLHSELNLSSLELGDSALYFCASSVGVSGFYEQYFGPGTRLTVT.

This chain joins TRBV5-6 and TRBJ2-1; 9 bases are a match to TRBD2. The length of the CDR3 is 12 residues. The germline gives CDR1 SGHDT, CDR2 YYEEEE. After removal of 3 bases from V and 13 bases from J, the junction contained 5 bases not matched to a gene. Here the CDR3 reads CASSSSGTSQFF. The CDR3 DNA reads as TGTGCCAGCAGCTCGAGCGGGACTAGCCAGTTCTTC.

This clone was counted a few times. The chain joins TRBV19 to TRBJ2-1; D is uncertain. The V end was cut by 5 bases, the J end by 8 bases, with 16 bases between. Germline V gene data show CDR1 as LNHDA and CDR2 as SQIVND (reference sequence). CDR3 length equals 14 residues. As DNA, the CDR3 is TGTGCCAGTAGTGCCGGAGCGTATCGCGATGAGCAGTTCTTC. The encoded protein is CASSAGAYRDEQFF.

J is TRBJ2-7 and V is TRBV19; 8 nucleotides line up with TRBD2. V gave up 5 bases and J gave up 0 bases; unmatched junction bases: 12. This CDR3 has 17 residues. Germline assignment: CDR1 LNHDA and CDR2 SQIVND (reference sequence). The chain's CDR3 is CASSSHAGGGNSYEQYF. The CDR3 DNA reads as TGTGCCAGTAGTTCTCATGCCGGGGGGGGAAACTCCTACGAGCAGTACTTC.

The chain joins TRBV7-9 to TRBJ1-4; D possibly corresponds to TRBD1 (5 bases). V dropped 2 bases and J dropped 0 bases, with 16 bases sitting between them. The CDR3 contains 18 residues. CDR1 is SEHNR, CDR2 FQNEAQ, per germline (reference sequence). The CDR3 DNA reads TGTGCCAGCAGCTTAAGTCAAGGATGGGGCGCAACTAATGAAAAACTGTTTTTT. This sequence encodes CASSLSQGWGATNEKLFF. Full variable domain (outside the CDR3, taken from reference TRBV7-9 and TRBJ1-4): DTGVSQNPRHKITKRGQNVTFRCDPISEHNRLYWYRQTLGQGPEFLTYFQNEAQLEKSRLLSDRFSAERPKGSFSTLEIQRTEQGDSAMYLCASSLSQGWGATNEKLFFGSGTQLSVL.

This rearrangement joins TRBV7-6 to TRBJ1-5, with 9 bases matching TRBD1. V dropped 5 bases and J dropped 4; count of bases not matched to a gene: 9. The CDR3 totals 16 residues. Germline V CDR1 and CDR2: SGHVS, FNYEAQ. CDR3 sequence (DNA): TGTGCCAGCAGCCCGGGACAGGGCTTTAGTAATCAGCCCCAGCATTTT. Amino acids: CASSPGQGFSNQPQHF.

This clone was counted only a few times. The gene calls are TRBV11-3 and TRBJ2-1, with D hard to call. Trimming removed 2 bases at V and 6 bases at J, with 8 bases between. The CDR3 spans 13 residues. Germline-derived CDR1 and CDR2 are SGHNT and YENEEA. CDR3 DNA sequence: TGTGCCAGCAGCTTAAATTCAGTCAATGAGCAGTTCTTC. Its protein is CASSLNSVNEQFF.

This chain joins TRBV5-1 and TRBJ2-3; TRBD2 agrees at 11 bases. This CDR3 region has 15 residues. The trim removed 2 bases at V and 4 bases at J, leaving 3 bases unmatched. The V gene's germline CDR1 is SGHRS and CDR2 YFSETQ. The CDR3 sequence is CASSFSGGVADTQYF. The DNA of the CDR3 is TGCGCCAGCAGCTTTAGCGGGGGGGTGGCAGATACGCAGTATTTT. The whole variable domain, filled in from reference TRBV5-1 and TRBJ2-3, reads KAGVTQTPRYLIKTRGQQVTLSCSPISGHRSVSWYQQTPGQGLQFLFEYFSETQRNKGNFPGRFSGRQFSNSRSEMNVSTLELGDSALYLCASSFSGGVADTQYFGPGTRLTVL.

The chain uses TRBV28 and TRBJ1-5; 11 nucleotides match TRBD1. The CDR3 runs 15 residues. V lost 5 bases and J lost 11; bases outside the gene matches: 11. The germline V gene has CDR1 MDHEN and CDR2 SYDVKM. The CDR3 DNA follows: TGTGCCAGCAGTCGCCGGGACAGGGGGTTTTGGTCCCAGCATTTT. Its translation is CASSRRDRGFWSQHF.